The 27 T cell receptor beta chains in this list originate from one sample, sequenced in a study of blood T cell repertoires in COVID-19. Sequenced by immunoSEQ multiplex PCR; TCRdb stores in-frame clones only, minus some. Of about 280,000 clones in the sample, 75% to 85% were seen once. Sequencing was carried out using peripheral blood. The receptors come from a man aged 45-65 years with active or convalescent COVID-19.

The chain uses TRBV27 and TRBJ2-7; 12 nucleotides agree with TRBD2. Losses at the gene ends were 3 bases for V and 2 bases for J; bases not matched to a gene: 11. The germline V gene has CDR1 MNHEY and CDR2 SMNVEV (reference sequence). This CDR3 region has 18 residues. The CDR3 coding sequence is TGTGCCAGCAGTTTCCTCCCTCTGGGACTAGCGGGTCCCTACGAGCAGTACTTC. It encodes CASSFLPLGLAGPYEQYF.

The genes are TRBV5-6 and TRBJ1-1, with TRBD1 identical over 8 bases. The CDR3 loop spans 14 amino acids. With V trimmed by 3 bases and J by 4 bases, 5 bases remained unmatched. Germline assignment: CDR1 SGHDT and CDR2 YYEEEE. CDR3 bases: TGTGCCAGCAGCTCCGGGACAGGCGGCACTGAAGCTTTCTTT. Encoded protein: CASSSGTGGTEAFF. The full variable domain, rest sourced from reference TRBV5-6 and TRBJ1-1, is DAGVTQSPTHLIKTRGQQVTLRCSPKSGHDTVSWYQQALGQGPQFIFQYYEEEERQRGNFPDRFSGHQFPNYSSELNVNALLLGDSALYLCASSSGTGGTEAFFGQGTRLTVV.

This chain connects TRBV5-1 to TRBJ1-4, with D perhaps matching TRBD1 (5 bases). Germline CDR1 SGHRS, CDR2 YFSETQ. There are 15 residues in the CDR3. Trimming took 4 bases from V and 6 from J, leaving 16 bases between them. The CDR3 sequence: CASSKAPGLDEKLFF. The CDR3, as DNA: TGCGCCAGCAGCAAGGCGCCAGGGCTGGATGAAAAACTGTTTTTT. Drawing the rest from reference TRBV5-1 and TRBJ1-4, the complete variable domain is KAGVTQTPRYLIKTRGQQVTLSCSPISGHRSVSWYQQTPGQGLQFLFEYFSETQRNKGNFPGRFSGRQFSNSRSEMNVSTLELGDSALYLCASSKAPGLDEKLFFGSGTQLSVL.

The V call is TRBV30, the J call TRBJ1-2; no reliable D call. Germline CDR1 and CDR2: GTSNPN and SVGIG (reference sequence). V was cut by 4 bases and J by 4 bases, with 13 bases left in between. CDR3 length equals 13 residues. The CDR3 region has the DNA TGTGCCTGGAATTCTCCGCCGAGCTATGGCTACACCTTC. Translation gives CAWNSPPSYGYTF.

The chain employs TRBV27 and TRBJ2-3, with 7 bases lining up with TRBD1. Looked up from germline, CDR1 is MNHEY and CDR2 is SMNVEV (reference sequence). The CDR3 loop spans 15 amino acids. V shed 5 bases, J shed 5 bases, and the junction held 10 bases outside the gene matches. The CDR3 DNA reads as TGTGCCAGCAGTACCGGGAAAAGGGGGCAAGATACGCAGTATTTT. Protein product: CASSTGKRGQDTQYF.

This sequence joins TRBV5-5 and TRBJ1-5; TRBD1 is a possible D gene (6 bases). CDR3 size: 15 residues. V was shortened by 2 bases and J by 0 bases, with 9 bases between the two germline ends. Germline V gives CDR1 SGHKS, CDR2 YYEKEE (reference sequence). The CDR3 DNA follows: TGTGCCAGCAGCTTTCAGGGGTATAGCAATCAGCCCCAGCATTTT. Amino acid sequence: CASSFQGYSNQPQHF.

The chain is built from TRBV20-1 and TRBJ2-1, with 9 bases aligning to TRBD2. This CDR3 is built from 13 residues. The V gene's germline CDR1 is DFQATT and CDR2 SNEGSKA (reference sequence). V lost 3 bases to trimming and J lost 13 bases; unmatched junction nucleotides: 10. The CDR3 reads CSASGAAGGPQFF. DNA for the CDR3: TGCAGTGCTAGTGGAGCGGCGGGAGGGCCCCAGTTCTTC.

The V call is TRBV7-9, the J call TRBJ1-4; 9 bases align to TRBD1. There are 14 residues in the CDR3. The V gene end was trimmed by 6 bases and the J gene end by 7 bases; junction bases not matched to a gene: 6. In germline, CDR1 is SEHNR, CDR2 FQNEAQ (reference sequence). The CDR3 DNA is TGTGCCAGCAGGGGATCGGGACAGGGTGAAAAACTGTTTTTT. Its translation is CASRGSGQGEKLFF.

The rearrangement joins TRBV10-3 to TRBJ1-4; TRBD1 aligns across 8 bases. The V and J ends lost 3 bases and 4 bases, in that order; junction bases with no gene match: 4. This CDR3 is 15 amino acids long. Germline lookup yields CDR1 ENHRY and CDR2 SYGVKD. This CDR3 reads CAISDSGQVNEKLFF. DNA of the CDR3: TGTGCCATCAGTGACTCGGGACAGGTTAATGAAAAACTGTTTTTT.

This clone was recorded a few times. The chain employs TRBV25-1 and TRBJ2-7, with D possibly TRBD2 on 6 matching bases. The ends were cut back, 2 bases at V and 4 bases at J, with 9 bases in the middle. Looked up from germline, CDR1 is MGHDK and CDR2 is SYGVNS. CDR3 size: 13 residues. CDR3 in DNA: TGTGCCAGCAGTGAACGACGGGGGTACGAGCAGTACTTC. Protein product: CASSERRGYEQYF.

CDR3: CASSPLGQGETGELFF. The CDR3 DNA reads as TGCGCCAGCAGCCCCCTGGGACAGGGTGAAACCGGGGAGCTGTTTTTT. This sequence joins TRBV5-1 and TRBJ2-2; 9 nucleotides agree with TRBD1. V was clipped by 4 bases and J by 5 bases; unmatched bases: 9. CDR1 is SGHRS, CDR2 YFSETQ, per germline. The CDR3 totals 16 residues. Drawing the rest from reference TRBV5-1 and TRBJ2-2, the complete variable domain is KAGVTQTPRYLIKTRGQQVTLSCSPISGHRSVSWYQQTPGQGLQFLFEYFSETQRNKGNFPGRFSGRQFSNSRSEMNVSTLELGDSALYLCASSPLGQGETGELFFGEGSRLTVL.

This clone showed up just once. This sequence joins TRBV4-3 and TRBJ2-5; D gene unclear. Germline V CDR1 and CDR2: LGHNA, YSLEER. CDR3 length: 13 amino acids. V was pared by 1 base and J by 4 bases, with 7 bases between. The CDR3 is CASSQAMRETQYF. CDR3 sequence (DNA): TGCGCCAGCAGCCAAGCTATGAGAGAGACCCAGTACTTC.

CDR3 sequence: CASSQLAGGNTGELFF. The CDR3 nucleotides read TGCGCCAGCAGCCAGTTAGCGGGAGGTAACACCGGGGAGCTGTTTTTT. J is TRBJ2-2 and V is TRBV4-1; 10 bases fit TRBD2. Losses at the gene ends were 3 bases for V and 2 bases for J; bases not matched to a gene: 3. This CDR3 is 16 amino acids long. Per the germline V gene, CDR1 is MGHRA and CDR2 is YSYEKL.

This chain connects TRBV7-2 to TRBJ1-4, with 10 bases aligning to TRBD1. Per the germline V gene, CDR1 is SGHTA and CDR2 is FQGNSA. The CDR3 loop spans 19 amino acids. Trimming cost V 3 bases and J 7 bases; bases outside gene matches: 17. The CDR3 DNA is TGTGCCAGCAGCTTTTTACGAGGGACAGGGGCGTTGCGTGGTGAAAAACTGTTTTTT. This sequence encodes CASSFLRGTGALRGEKLFF.

This clone was seen just once. This rearrangement joins TRBV5-4 to TRBJ2-7, with D possibly TRBD2 on 6 matching bases. V was clipped by 4 bases and J by 7 bases, with 18 bases between them. In germline, CDR1 is SGHNT, CDR2 YYREEE (reference sequence). The CDR3 sequence is 14 residues long. CDR3 in amino acids: CASSIGTYFKEQYF. For the CDR3, the DNA is TGTGCCAGCAGCATCGGGACTTACTTTAAAGAGCAGTACTTC.

The chain combines TRBV4-1 with TRBJ2-1; D gene uncertain. Trimming cost V 3 bases and J 1 base, with 13 bases left between them. The CDR3 loop spans 16 amino acids. Germline V gene data show CDR1 as MGHRA and CDR2 as YSYEKL. CDR3 sequence: CASSHQASVSYNEQFF. In DNA form, the CDR3 reads TGCGCCAGCAGCCACCAAGCAAGCGTTTCCTACAATGAGCAGTTCTTC.

This rearrangement joins TRBV30 to TRBJ1-4, with D tentatively TRBD1 (6 bases). The germline CDR1 and CDR2 sequences are GTSNPN and SVGIG (reference sequence). The CDR3 runs 12 residues. V lost 1 base and J lost 10, with 10 bases in between. CDR3 amino acids: CAWSGGRGKLFF. The CDR3 region has the DNA TGTGCCTGGAGTGGCGGCAGGGGAAAACTGTTTTTT. The full variable domain, in which reference TRBV30 and TRBJ1-4 provide the parts outside the CDR3, is SQTIHQWPATLVQPVGSPLSLECTVEGTSNPNLYWYRQAAGRGLQLLFYSVGIGQISSEVPQNLSASRPQDRQFILSSKKLLLSDSGFYLCAWSGGRGKLFFGSGTQLSVL.

V gene TRBV24-1 combines with J gene TRBJ2-2; a possible D gene is TRBD1 (6 bases). The V end was cut by 7 bases, the J end by 0 bases, with 14 bases between. Germline loops: CDR1 KGHDR, CDR2 SFDVKD. This CDR3 is built from 16 residues. CDR3 amino acids: CATSSRRTANTGELFF. DNA of the CDR3: TGTGCCACCAGCTCCAGAAGGACAGCGAACACCGGGGAGCTGTTTTTT.

This clone is a singleton in its sample. The rearrangement links TRBV29-1 to TRBJ1-2; TRBD1 is a possible D gene (6 bases). This CDR3 has 12 amino acids. Germline loops: CDR1 SQVTM, CDR2 ANQGSEA. The germline V and J ends were trimmed by 6 bases and 6 bases, with 14 bases remaining between them. The CDR3 nucleotides read TGCAGCGTGAGGGGTGGGGGCGATGGCTACACCTTC. Its protein is CSVRGGGDGYTF.

The chain recombines TRBV4-1 with TRBJ2-1; perhaps TRBD1 as D (6 bases). This CDR3 spans 16 amino acids. V was trimmed by 4 bases and J by 0 bases, leaving 13 bases between them. Germline V gene data show CDR1 as MGHRA and CDR2 as YSYEKL. Here the CDR3 DNA reads TGCGCCAGCAGCCGTCCCGGGGACAACTCCTACAATGAGCAGTTCTTC. It encodes CASSRPGDNSYNEQFF.

V and J are TRBV19 and TRBJ1-2; D may be TRBD1 (6 bases). The CDR3 length is 16 residues. Trimming stripped 3 bases from V and 2 bases from J, with 16 bases between. In germline, CDR1 is LNHDA, CDR2 SQIVND (reference sequence). In nucleotides, the CDR3 is TGTGCCAGTAGTATCCCTATCACCAGGGGAAACTATGGCTACACCTTC. It translates to CASSIPITRGNYGYTF.

This chain uses TRBV28 with TRBJ1-5, with 8 bases fitting TRBD1. The germline V gene has CDR1 MDHEN and CDR2 SYDVKM. The CDR3 is 14 residues long. The V and J ends lost 6 bases and 6 bases, in that order; junction bases with no gene match: 7. The CDR3 reads CASSTTGEVQPQHF. CDR3 DNA sequence: TGTGCCAGCAGCACGACAGGGGAGGTTCAGCCCCAGCATTTT.

This clone was counted a single time. The V call is TRBV2, the J call TRBJ1-1; D unclear. CDR1 is SNHLY and CDR2 is FYNNEI in the germline V gene. V lost 1 base and J lost 5, with 11 bases in between. The CDR3 covers 14 residues. CDR3 coding DNA: TGTGCCAGCAGTGAAGGGGGTTCGGGGACTGAAGCTTTCTTT. It is translated as CASSEGGSGTEAFF.

Concerning this clone: This may arise from a read error, as a much more abundant clone is one base away. The rearrangement joins TRBV9 to TRBJ2-3, with D perhaps matching TRBD2 (6 bases). CDR1 is SGDLS, CDR2 YYNGEE, per germline. CDR3 length equals 10 residues. V was shortened by 7 bases and J by 6 bases, with 6 bases between the two germline ends. In DNA, the CDR3 is TGTGCCAGCGCGGGGGATACGCAGTATTTT. This codes for CASAGDTQYF.

This clone was detected once. The chain carries TRBV6-5 and TRBJ2-7; the D gene is possibly TRBD2 (5 bases). This CDR3 has 14 residues. Germline V gene data show CDR1 as MNHEY and CDR2 as SVGAGI. V lost 6 bases, J lost 2 bases, and 14 bases lay in between. This CDR3 reads CASSDGLRTYEQYF. In nucleotides, the CDR3 is TGTGCCAGCAGCGATGGACTTCGTACCTACGAGCAGTACTTC.

V usage is TRBV29-1 and J usage is TRBJ2-4; D unresolved. The germline V and J ends were trimmed by 2 bases and 7 bases, with 6 bases remaining between them. This CDR3 spans 11 amino acids. Germline CDR1 and CDR2: SQVTM and ANQGSEA. As DNA, the CDR3 is TGCAGCGTTGAATCAGCGAACATTCAGTACTTC. Translated: CSVESANIQYF.

CDR3 in amino acids: CASSSLRARNSPLHF. The DNA for the CDR3 is TGTGCCAGCAGTTCCCTCAGGGCGCGGAATTCACCCCTCCACTTT. This chain uses TRBV28 with TRBJ1-6, with TRBD1 as a possible D gene (5 bases). V was shortened by 4 bases and J by 7 bases, with 14 bases between the two germline ends. This CDR3 has 15 residues. The germline gives CDR1 MDHEN, CDR2 SYDVKM. The full variable domain, completed using reference TRBV28 and TRBJ1-6, is DVKVTQSSRYLVKRTGEKVFLECVQDMDHENMFWYRQDPGLGLRLIYFSYDVKMKEKGDIPEGYSVSREKKERFSLILESASTNQTSMYLCASSSLRARNSPLHFGNGTRLTVT.